This TCR beta chain was identified during a study of blood T cell repertoires in COVID-19. Across the study: Specimens from acute and convalescent COVID-19 originated in the United States, Italy and Spain. T cells, B-cell-depleted T cells, or PBMCs supplied cDNA or gDNA.

Original processing notes: Amplification of reference gene primers provided the estimated nucleated cell counts. Profiled with immunoSEQ multiplex PCR; TCRdb holds only in-frame clones, not every one. That table supplies the V and J calls and clone size; D and trimming were determined from the DNA. Of about 170,000 clones listed, more than 70% are singletons. Germline CDR1 SNHLY, CDR2 FYNNEI. Deletions cut 6 bases from V and 6 bases from J, with 24 bases between. This CDR3 spans 17 amino acids. Sequencing used peripheral blood. The chain carries TRBV2 and TRBJ2-1; D possibly corresponds to TRBD2 (5 bases). This receptor was obtained from a man aged 45 to 65 who had recovered from COVID-19. The CDR3 protein is CASRTSPSPEGINEQFF. In DNA, the CDR3 is TGTGCCAGCAGGACCTCCCCTAGCCCAGAGGGTATCAATGAGCAGTTCTTC. Full variable domain (outside the CDR3, taken from reference TRBV2 and TRBJ2-1): EPEVTQTPSHQVTQMGQEVILRCVPISNHLYFYWYRQILGQKVEFLVSFYNNEISEKSEIFDDQFSVERPDGSNFTLKIRSTKLEDSAMYFCASRTSPSPEGINEQFFGPGTRLTVL.